This is a list of T cell receptor beta chains from one sample in a study of cytomegalovirus exposure and HLA in healthy donors. Clones were sequenced by immunoSEQ multiplex PCR, and TCRdb holds only the in-frame ones, with some missing. This repertoire shows about 120,000 clones, roughly 8.6% found once; its top ten account for 6%. Sequencing used PBMCs. The origin of the receptors is a woman aged 35 to 49 in good health and CMV-seropositive. Each CDR3 is given with its conserved first and last residue. The D gene is left open where the match is weak. Some rows have no size entry. The others give once, few or many, or a class for an expanded clone.

abundance	d_gene	j_gene	v_gene	CDR3aa	CDR3nt
NA	NA	TRBJ2-3	TRBV30	CAWSKDRQADTQYF	TGTGCCTGGAGTAAGGACAGACAGGCAGATACGCAGTATTTT
few	NA	TRBJ1-2	TRBV6-1	CASNSFNYGYTF	TGTGCCAGCAACAGCTTTAACTATGGCTACACCTTC
NA	TRBD1	TRBJ2-1	TRBV7-7	CASSWGQGYNDEQFF	TGTGCCAGCAGCTGGGGACAGGGGTACAACGATGAGCAGTTCTTC
NA	NA	TRBJ1-5	TRBV7-2	CASSSGIFQNQPQHF	TGTGCCAGCAGCTCCGGGATCTTCCAAAATCAGCCCCAGCATTTT
NA	TRBD2	TRBJ2-1	TRBV7-6	CASSLRSSGGTLSYNEQFF	TGTGCCAGCAGCTTACGGTCTAGCGGGGGGACGCTCTCCTACAATGAGCAGTTCTTC
NA	TRBD1	TRBJ1-5	TRBV7-9	CASSLGRTGVSNQPQHF	TGTGCCAGCAGCTTAGGAAGAACAGGGGTTAGCAATCAGCCCCAGCATTTT
NA	NA	TRBJ1-6	TRBV30	CAWTADPGRYRNSPLHF	TGTGCCTGGACCGCGGACCCAGGGAGGTATAGGAATTCACCCCTCCACTTT
NA	TRBD1	TRBJ2-5	TRBV5-6	CASSGNRGIGETQYF	TGTGCCAGCAGCGGGAACAGGGGGATCGGAGAGACCCAGTACTTC
NA	NA	TRBJ1-2	TRBV25-1	CTSSPPGHFNGYTF	TGTACCAGCAGTCCTCCGGGACATTTCAATGGCTACACCTTC
few	TRBD1	TRBJ1-2	TRBV7-2	CASSPNRGAGYTF	TGTGCCAGCAGCCCTAACAGGGGGGCTGGCTACACCTTC
many	TRBD1	TRBJ1-6	TRBV25-1	CASSAPDRGNSPLHF	TGTGCCAGCAGTGCTCCGGACAGGGGTAATTCACCCCTCCACTTT
NA	NA	TRBJ1-2	TRBV10-1	CASSESQGYGYTF	TGCGCCAGCAGTGAATCCCAGGGCTATGGCTACACCTTC
few	NA	TRBJ2-5	TRBV11-2	CASSSQGVETQYF	TGTGCCAGCAGCTCGCAGGGTGTGGAGACCCAGTACTTC
NA	TRBD1	TRBJ2-1	TRBV5-1	CASSLAPGQDNEQFF	TGCGCCAGCAGCTTGGCCCCGGGACAGGACAATGAGCAGTTCTTC
NA	TRBD1	TRBJ2-3	TRBV9	CASSAGQTTDTQYF	TGTGCCAGCAGCGCGGGACAGACCACAGATACGCAGTATTTT
NA	NA	TRBJ2-3	TRBV20-1	CSAQRKTQYF	TGCAGTGCGCAGCGGAAAACGCAGTATTTT
few	TRBD1	TRBJ1-5	TRBV6-1	CASSEVKGQNQPQHF	TGTGCCAGCAGTGAAGTAAAGGGACAGAATCAGCCCCAGCATTTT
few	TRBD1	TRBJ2-5	TRBV25-1	CASSELIDRGKETQYF	TGTGCCAGCAGTGAATTGATTGACAGGGGAAAAGAGACCCAGTACTTC
many	NA	TRBJ2-7	TRBV28	CASSFRGFSYEQYF	TGTGCCAGCAGTTTTCGCGGATTCTCCTACGAGCAGTACTTC
NA	NA	TRBJ1-3	TRBV18	CASSPQGQGNTIYF	TGTGCCAGCTCACCACAGGGGCAGGGAAACACCATATATTTT
few	NA	TRBJ2-1	TRBV5-8	CASSPGLSTYNEQFF	TGTGCCAGCAGCCCCGGACTCTCTACGTACAATGAGCAGTTCTTC
few	TRBD1	TRBJ2-7	TRBV5-1	CASSLGAGTGGTEQYF	TGCGCCAGCAGCTTGGGGGCCGGGACAGGGGGCACCGAGCAGTACTTC
few	NA	TRBJ2-2	TRBV6-5	CASSYSPGHVTGELFF	TGTGCCAGCAGTTACTCTCCGGGACACGTTACCGGGGAGCTGTTTTTT
NA	NA	TRBJ2-1	TRBV5-1	CASTLSGTYNEQFF	TGCGCCAGCACCCTTAGCGGAACCTACAATGAGCAGTTCTTC
few	TRBD1	TRBJ1-1	TRBV5-1	CASSLEGRGLASEAFF	TGCGCCAGCAGCTTGGAAGGCAGGGGGTTGGCTTCTGAAGCTTTCTTT
few	NA	TRBJ2-5	TRBV5-5	CASSLPRDRKTQYF	TGTGCCAGCAGCTTACCCAGGGATCGAAAGACCCAGTACTTC
few	NA	TRBJ1-6	TRBV4-1	CASSQDEGLNSPLHF	TGCGCCAGCAGCCAAGACGAAGGACTGAATTCACCCCTCCACTTT
NA	TRBD1	TRBJ1-1	TRBV6-5	CASSFRSTGFVTEAFF	TGTGCCAGCAGTTTCCGGTCGACAGGGTTCGTCACTGAAGCTTTCTTT
many	NA	TRBJ1-1	TRBV7-8	CASSLDGGRTEAFF	TGTGCCAGCAGCCTAGACGGGGGGAGGACTGAAGCTTTCTTT
few	TRBD1	TRBJ1-2	TRBV4-1	CASSQGAGGNYGYTF	TGCGCCAGCAGCCAAGGGGCAGGGGGCAACTATGGCTACACCTTC
NA	NA	TRBJ1-1	TRBV5-4	CASGLPGTFLNTEAFF	TGTGCCAGCGGCTTGCCCGGGACTTTCCTGAACACTGAAGCTTTCTTT
few	NA	TRBJ2-3	TRBV5-4	CASSLELLGTDTQYF	TGTGCCAGCAGCTTGGAACTCCTCGGGACAGATACGCAGTATTTT
few	NA	TRBJ1-4	TRBV4-1	CASSQDIRFNEKLFF	TGCGCCAGCAGCCAAGATATCCGGTTTAATGAAAAACTGTTTTTT
NA	NA	TRBJ1-6	TRBV5-4	CASSLVLSSNSPLHF	TGTGCCAGCAGCTTGGTGCTCAGTTCAAATTCACCCCTCCACTTT
few	TRBD2	TRBJ2-3	TRBV5-1	CASSLDLAGVTDTQYF	TGCGCCAGCAGCTTGGACCTAGCGGGGGTCACAGATACGCAGTATTTT
NA	NA	TRBJ1-1	TRBV19	CATIQGIHTEAFF	TGTGCCACTATCCAGGGGATCCACACTGAAGCTTTCTTT
few	NA	TRBJ2-7	TRBV5-1	CASSLGQGDEQYF	TGCGCCAGCAGCTTGGGCCAGGGCGACGAGCAGTACTTC
once	NA	TRBJ2-7	TRBV19	CASSASGAEQYF	TGTGCCAGTAGTGCTTCAGGGGCCGAGCAGTACTTC
NA	NA	TRBJ2-5	TRBV9	CASSRGQETQYF	TGTGCCAGCAGCCGGGGACAAGAGACCCAGTACTTC
NA	TRBD1	TRBJ1-6	TRBV27	CASTSFLSGGTGSPLHF	TGTGCCAGCACCTCTTTCCTATCAGGGGGCACAGGTTCACCCCTCCACTTT
NA	NA	TRBJ2-1	TRBV25-1	CASRFEGSNEQFF	TGTGCCAGCAGGTTTGAGGGAAGCAATGAGCAGTTCTTC
NA	NA	TRBJ1-3	TRBV7-9	CASTSGSGNTIYF	TGTGCCAGCACCTCGGGCTCTGGAAACACCATATATTTT
NA	TRBD1	TRBJ2-3	TRBV18	CASSRGTGDGDTQYF	TGTGCCAGCTCTCGGGGGACAGGGGACGGAGATACGCAGTATTTT
few	TRBD1	TRBJ1-4	TRBV25-1	CASSEFVGQGSWKLFF	TGTGCCAGCAGTGAATTTGTCGGACAGGGATCGTGGAAACTGTTTTTT
NA	NA	TRBJ2-2	TRBV30	CAWKGTGELFF	TGTGCCTGGAAGGGGACCGGGGAGCTGTTTTTT
few	NA	TRBJ1-1	TRBV2	CASSEVASEAFF	TGTGCCAGCAGTGAAGTAGCCAGCGAAGCTTTCTTT
few	TRBD1	TRBJ1-2	TRBV7-9	CASSLRGTGAVGYTF	TGTGCCAGCAGCTTAAGGGGGACAGGGGCGGTTGGCTACACCTTC
few	NA	TRBJ2-3	TRBV28	CASSSTTDTTHTDTQYF	TGTGCCAGCAGTTCAACAACCGACACGACGCACACAGATACGCAGTATTTT
few	TRBD1	TRBJ1-2	TRBV5-1	CASSLAQGAAGGYTF	TGCGCCAGCAGCTTGGCCCAGGGGGCCGCGGGTGGCTACACCTTC
few	TRBD2	TRBJ2-3	TRBV6-1	CASILAGGTDTQYF	TGTGCCAGCATTCTAGCGGGGGGCACAGATACGCAGTATTTT
few	NA	TRBJ1-3	TRBV9	CASSVDQSNSGNTIYF	TGTGCCAGCAGCGTAGATCAGTCGAACTCTGGAAACACCATATATTTT
NA	NA	TRBJ1-1	TRBV5-4	CASSAAATPREAFF	TGTGCCAGCAGCGCTGCCGCCACGCCGAGGGAAGCTTTCTTT
NA	TRBD1	TRBJ2-3	TRBV30	CAWSVPLTGASTDTQYF	TGTGCCTGGAGTGTTCCCCTGACAGGGGCCAGCACAGATACGCAGTATTTT
few	NA	TRBJ1-4	TRBV4-2	CASSQDGGAVF	TGTGCCAGCAGCCAAGATGGAGGGGCGGTTTTT
NA	TRBD1	TRBJ2-7	TRBV14	CASGPTGTGYGEQYF	TGTGCCAGCGGCCCTACCGGGACAGGGTATGGCGAGCAGTACTTC
few	TRBD1	TRBJ1-1	TRBV9	CASSRTGGPNTEAFF	TGTGCCAGCAGCAGGACAGGGGGGCCGAACACTGAAGCTTTCTTT
NA	NA	TRBJ1-4	TRBV27	CASSSSLGIGHEKLFF	TGTGCCAGCAGTTCCTCCTTGGGTATTGGGCATGAAAAACTGTTTTTT
few	NA	TRBJ1-2	TRBV28	CASSPGLLALNYGYTF	TGTGCCAGCAGCCCCGGACTGCTAGCTCTTAACTATGGCTACACCTTC